This TCR delta chain comes out of a study of γδ T cells in repeated Plasmodium falciparum infection (dated by TCRdb to the early 2020s). Study-wide context: The natural-infection arm enrolled Malian children exposed to intense seasonal malaria transmission, compared against age and gender matched Australian children. A few malaria-naive U.S. adults underwent four controlled human malaria infections by bites from P. falciparum NF54-infected Anopheles stephensi mosquitoes over about 640 days. Samples were collected from controlled-infection subjects at baseline, immediately before selected infections, and 21 days after each infection. Malian gammadelta TCR repertoires were analysed cross-sectionally during no-transmission periods and longitudinally across acute febrile malaria episodes. The study looked at how repeated Plasmodium falciparum infection shapes the human gammadelta T cell repertoire, using both natural infection in Mali and controlled human malaria infection. General findings and caveats noted by the study authors: Compared with Australian children, Malian children appeared to have Vdelta2-negative gammadelta TCR repertoires that were more clonally expanded, less diverse and less shared. In Vdelta2-negative gammadelta TCR repertoires, which were largely Vdelta1+, repeated controlled infections appeared to drive waves of new clonotype selection. Analysis of inter-individual variability in gammadelta T cell responses was limited by the small size of the controlled-infection cohort. The Malian cohort was drawn from a small rural village made up mostly of one ethnic group, which limits generalizability. Vgamma9/Vdelta2+ TCR repertoires kept a highly stable polyclonal repertoire across time and infection, and many TCRgamma sequences overlapped between individuals.

In its sample, this clone was seen a few times. Its target antigen remains unknown. A read error likely explains why the TCRdb protein, taken from a much larger clone, differs from this DNA's translation at residue 8; the protein shown is translated from the DNA. For bulk TCR repertoire analysis, Vgamma9/Vdelta2+ and Vdelta2-negative gammadelta T cell populations were isolated by flow sorting from peripheral blood mononuclear cells. Deletion took 0 bases off V and 3 bases off J, with a span of 8 bases between the germline ends. The CDR3 goes from the cysteine to the phenylalanine over 14 residues. The only DNA kept is the CDR3, 42 bases in frame from the first base. Looking up the germline V gene yields CDR1 TSWWSYY and CDR2 QGS. Library prep was done by multiplex PCR. The listed sequencing device is Illumina MiSeq. Each sorted gammadelta T cell sample was sequenced for both the TCR gamma (TRG) and TCR delta (TRD) chains. The paper's data handling went like this. The repertoire analyses used clonotype tree plots, the accumulated frequency of the top 20 clonotypes, and diversity index (DI) and D75 metrics. Clones were re-identified by TCRdb from the public reads with CATT, and rows with the same DNA were merged. Here the V and J calls rest on TCRdb's processing, not on the authors' analysis. The sample profile shows tens of thousands of delta-chain clones; around 1.7% of them were found once. 15% of the sample is in the top ten clones.

Here the chain combines TRDV1 and TRDJ1; the D gene lacks a confident call. This receptor was obtained from a pool of human donors (malaria-infected and uninfected, not separated). The sample was gamma-delta T cells from blood. In nucleotides, the sequence is TGTGCTCTTGGGGAACTCATCAGGTCCGATAAACTCATCTTT. It translates as CALGELIRSDKLIF.